The present entry profiles one T cell receptor beta chain with its context. This clone was seen once. This receptor's antigen is unknown. No much larger clonotype is one base removed from it; base qualities were not supplied. A MiSeq instrument was used for deep resolution sequencing, which targeted depths ranging from 1 in 1 million up to 1 in 200,000 T cells, with coverage averaging 10x for each clonotype. The immunoSEQ hsTCRB Kit was used to generate the TCR beta libraries. The paper's data handling went like this. The data were analyzed with ImmunoSEQ Analyzer and ImmunoSEQ Data Assistant, and V, D and J gene assignments followed IMGT definitions. Clonality, which ranges from 0 to 1, was calculated by subtracting the normalized Shannon entropy of productive rearrangement frequencies from one. Only overrepresented clonotypes making up at least 0.05% of the repertoire of each patient were included in the public clonotype analysis. Roughly 12 age-matched healthy donor repertoires from immuneACCESS were used as controls for clonality. What TCRdb holds here is the immuneACCESS table cut down to in-frame rearrangements. Part of the clones is not present; checked against another copy, under half of the missing clones reflect an unresolved V gene, and the others are unexplained. V, J and clone size derive from that table, while D and trimming were established from the DNA sequence. The sample table records over 95,000 clones; about 58% of these occur just once. Around a third of the sample goes to the ten largest clones.

The germline V gene yields LGHNA for CDR1 and YNFKEQ for CDR2. V is pared back by 0 bases and J by 7 bases, with 3 bases lying between the germline termini. CDR3 length: 11 amino acids, cysteine to phenylalanine. Only the CDR3 portion is preserved as DNA: 33 bases, with reading frame beginning at the first base. The sample belongs to a study of cytotoxic CD8 clonotypes in ibrutinib-treated CLL (dated by TCRdb to the early 2020s). At the level of the whole study: The cohort was composed of approximately 11 relapsed/refractory and 15 treatment-naive patients; IGHV unmutated status was identified in under 18 patients. Partial responses were observed in roughly 25 patients and complete responses in 2; after a median follow-up of roughly 62 months, remission was maintained in 14 patients and progression was observed in about twelve. Longitudinal samples were available for about 30% of the 86 trial participants. Patients were still on ibrutinib when every remission and progressive disease sample was collected. Samples averaged approximately 260,000 productive templates and around 91,000 productive rearrangements. Cryopreserved peripheral blood mononuclear cells were collected at three points: before therapy, at response, and at either sustained remission or disease progression. Response samples were obtained after a median of approximately 12 months of treatment, with a range of about 6 to 36 months. Here is what the overall study found, with its caveats: An increase in clonality was observed at ibrutinib response, with clonality remaining stable during sustained remission and falling back toward baseline at progression. Baseline clonality exceeded that of age-matched healthy donors and correlated strongly with circulating CD8+ T-cell counts. Sampling times were not matched between patients in sustained remission and patients whose disease was progressing, and lymph node repertoires were not examined. Public clonotypes were found to be uncommon and were observed to contract or remain stable during treatment; the increase in clonality was shown to reflect expansion of private clonotypes at ibrutinib response.

According to the study, the label for this sample's time point signals: roughly 23 months on ibrutinib. Around 1.8 micrograms of genomic DNA were extracted from cryopreserved PBMCs for TCR beta library preparation. Longitudinal blood samples from CLL patients on ibrutinib monotherapy were analyzed using high-throughput TCR beta sequencing. Patients were enrolled in a phase 2 open-label single-center ibrutinib monotherapy trial. The rearranged segments are TRBV4-2 and TRBJ1-2; the D gene remains uncertain. The source of this sequence is a human donor with chronic lymphocytic leukemia. The material sequenced was PBMCs, taken after 24 months of ibrutinib treatment. This receptor carries the CDR3 CASSQESGYTF. The DNA sequence follows: TGTGCCAGCAGCCAAGAGTCTGGCTACACCTTC.